Ten or more counts support the clone carrying this T cell receptor beta chain. The data are from a study of blood T cells in healthy people across ages. The ends were cut back, 1 base at V and 4 bases at J, with 8 bases in the middle. The CDR3 has 14 amino acids. CDR1 and CDR2 (germline): MNHEY, SVGAGI. A J-beta primer mix and a sample-barcoded 5' primer were used in a second PCR of roughly 7 to 12 cycles. A single record per CDR3 protein comes from TCRdb applying MiXCR to the 5' RACE reads. The table has hundreds of thousands of distinct CDR3 sequences, approximately 30% seen once. The source of this sequence is an elderly woman in good health. V gene TRBV6-5 combines with J gene TRBJ2-1; possible D gene TRBD1, 5 bases. Sequencing was done on a sample of blood. The CDR3 spells CASSYFDRYNEQFF. CDR3 bases: TGTGCCAGCAGTTACTTCGACAGATACAATGAGCAGTTCTTC.